A selection of T cell receptor beta chains follows, all from one sample in a study of blood T cell repertoires in COVID-19. TCRdb keeps only in-frame clones here, not all; method: immunoSEQ multiplex PCR. The table shows about 400,000 clones, with 86% occurring only once. Sequencing input: peripheral blood. These receptors were obtained from a woman aged 55-70 years with COVID-19, enrolled during active disease. Each CDR3 is given with its conserved first and last residue. A D gene is named only where the DNA matches it firmly. Rows give clone size only sometimes, using once, few, many, or a class for an expanded clone.

CDR3 length: 14; clone size: NA; J gene: TRBJ1-2; D gene: NA; V gene: TRBV27; CDR3 protein: CASSFSGGAYGYTF; CDR3 DNA: TGTGCCAGCAGTTTTTCGGGGGGCGCTTATGGCTACACCTTC
CDR3 length: 18; clone size: once; J gene: TRBJ1-6; D gene: TRBD1; V gene: TRBV2; CDR3 protein: CASSEPGTGSSYNSPLHF; CDR3 DNA: TGTGCCAGCAGTGAGCCCGGGACAGGGAGCTCCTATAATTCACCCCTCCACTTT
CDR3 length: 16; clone size: NA; J gene: TRBJ2-1; D gene: TRBD2; V gene: TRBV6-5; CDR3 protein: CASSSHSGGADNEQFF; CDR3 DNA: TGTGCCAGCAGTTCCCATAGCGGGGGGGCGGACAATGAGCAGTTCTTC
CDR3 length: 14; clone size: few; J gene: TRBJ2-7; D gene: NA; V gene: TRBV7-9; CDR3 protein: CASSSSGSSYEQYF; CDR3 DNA: TGTGCCAGCAGCTCTAGTGGCAGCTCCTACGAGCAGTACTTC
CDR3 length: 14; clone size: NA; J gene: TRBJ2-3; D gene: NA; V gene: TRBV7-2; CDR3 protein: CASSPPPGADTQYF; CDR3 DNA: TGTGCCAGCAGCCCTCCCCCGGGGGCAGATACGCAGTATTTT
CDR3 length: 15; clone size: NA; J gene: TRBJ1-1; D gene: TRBD1; V gene: TRBV6-2/TRBV6-3; CDR3 protein: CASSPGTGSYTEAFF; CDR3 DNA: TGTGCCAGCAGCCCCGGGACAGGGAGTTACACTGAAGCTTTCTTT
CDR3 length: 15; clone size: once; J gene: TRBJ2-2; D gene: TRBD1; V gene: TRBV5-1; CDR3 protein: CASSHGTATAGELFF; CDR3 DNA: TGCGCCAGCAGCCACGGGACAGCAACGGCCGGGGAGCTGTTTTTT
CDR3 length: 16; clone size: few; J gene: TRBJ2-3; D gene: TRBD1; V gene: TRBV9; CDR3 protein: CASSASGGQGTDTQYF; CDR3 DNA: TGTGCCAGCAGCGCTTCGGGGGGACAGGGAACAGATACGCAGTATTTT
CDR3 length: 17; clone size: NA; J gene: TRBJ2-7; D gene: TRBD2; V gene: TRBV10-3; CDR3 protein: CAISDRTSGKYSYEQYF; CDR3 DNA: TGTGCCATCAGTGACAGGACTAGCGGCAAATACTCCTACGAGCAGTACTTC
CDR3 length: 15; clone size: NA; J gene: TRBJ1-1; D gene: TRBD1; V gene: TRBV6-5; CDR3 protein: CASRGRGQGAPEAFF; CDR3 DNA: TGTGCCAGCAGGGGACGGGGACAGGGGGCCCCTGAAGCTTTCTTT